This record looks at one TCR beta chain sequence and its context. The target antigen is unknown. CDR3 length: 17 amino acids. Trimming cost V 0 bases and J 7 bases; bases outside gene matches: 11. Germline-derived CDR1 and CDR2 are LNHDA and SQIVND (reference sequence). A multiplex PCR was run with 60 Vbeta primers and 13 Jbeta primers. Data came from immunoSEQ multiplex PCR; TCRdb stores just in-frame clones and leaves some out. Of around 150,000 clones listed, approximately 78% are singletons. The entry originates in a study of cytomegalovirus exposure and HLA in healthy donors. Broader study findings: As a later analysis showed, several of the most significant clusters appeared to be linked to common viral pathogens. Donors were assumed by presence/absence analyses to have roughly uniform sequencing depth. Most TCR sequences were uncommon, yet certain public TCRs appeared in many donors. Likely technical artifact: a cluster of highly shared sequence variants.

The gene calls are TRBV19 and TRBJ1-5; 8 bases align to TRBD1. The sequence derives from a woman under 30 in good health and CMV-seronegative. Sequencing input: PBMCs. CDR3 bases: TGTGCCAGTAGTATAGACGCCTGGACAGGGAGTGGCCAGCCCCAGCATTTT. As protein: CASSIDAWTGSGQPQHF.